The 32 T cell receptor beta chains reported below all come from one sample, sequenced in a study of beta chain features in type 1 diabetes (dated by TCRdb to between 2018 and 2020). The research as a whole found: In all four CD4+ subsets, TCRB CDR3 length was moderately but significantly shorter in type 1 diabetes patients.

The receptor library was made with the immunoSEQ multiplex PCR assay. The entire amount of isolated RNA was reverse transcribed using the High Capacity cDNA Reverse Transcription Kit, so the sequenced TCRB transcripts were expressed ones. The immuneACCESS repertoire file appears here via TCRdb, limited to in-frame rearrangements. These files lack a portion of the clones; in checked studies, under half of the deficit traces to unresolved V genes, and the cause of the others is not known. For this sample there are over 300,000 clones; approximately 9.9% appear just once. Roughly 1% of the sample is taken by the ten largest. These receptors have no identified antigens. Sample: central memory CD4+ T cells from blood. The receptors come from a man aged 25 to 40 with type 1 diabetes.

This clone was counted a few times. CDR3 DNA sequence: TGTGCCAGCAGCGTAGGGACAGGGAATGAAAAACTGTTTTTT. Translating gives CASSVGTGNEKLFF. The chain combines TRBV9 with TRBJ1-4; the match to TRBD1 covers 8 bases. Germline V gene lookup returns CDR1 SGDLS and CDR2 YYNGEE. V trimming: 0 bases; J trimming: 5 bases; junction bases outside the gene matches: 0. The CDR3 sequence is 14 residues long.

The CDR3 DNA sequence: TGTGCCTGGACGAGATCCCGGGGACAGCCCCAGCATTTT. Residues: CAWTRSRGQPQHF. J is TRBJ1-5 and V is TRBV30; D remains unclear. The germline CDR1 and CDR2 sequences are GTSNPN and SVGIG (reference sequence). The CDR3 loop spans 13 amino acids. Trimming took 4 bases from V and 7 from J, leaving 14 bases between them.

This clone has a handful of counts. The DNA of the CDR3 is TGTGCCAGCATTTCGGGGGGCCGATACAATGAGCAGTTCTTC. This codes for CASISGGRYNEQFF. The rearrangement uses TRBV6-5 and TRBJ2-1, with TRBD2 as a possible D gene (7 bases). The CDR3 loop spans 14 amino acids. V lost 7 bases and J 4 bases, leaving 14 bases between the germline ends. CDR1 and CDR2 (germline): MNHEY, SVGAGI.

The rearrangement uses TRBV6-1 and TRBJ2-1, with 11 bases matching TRBD2. The CDR3 totals 15 residues. The V and J ends lost 3 bases and 8 bases, in that order; junction bases with no gene match: 6. Germline loops: CDR1 MNHNS, CDR2 SASEGT. CDR3: CASSELAGGFYEQFF. The CDR3 DNA reads as TGTGCCAGCAGTGAGCTAGCGGGGGGATTCTATGAGCAGTTCTTC.

This clone occurred a few times. The rearrangement uses TRBV2 and TRBJ1-5; 7 positions agree with TRBD1. The junction had 8 bases not matched to a gene; V was cut back by 6 bases and J by 6 bases. This CDR3 is built from 14 residues. Germline CDR1 and CDR2: SNHLY and FYNNEI. DNA for the CDR3: TGTGCCAGCAGGATAGGACAGGAGGGTCAGCCCCAGCATTTT. Protein: CASRIGQEGQPQHF. Complete variable domain (other parts from reference TRBV2 and TRBJ1-5): EPEVTQTPSHQVTQMGQEVILRCVPISNHLYFYWYRQILGQKVEFLVSFYNNEISEKSEIFDDQFSVERPDGSNFTLKIRSTKLEDSAMYFCASRIGQEGQPQHFGDGTRLSIL.

This clone has only a few counts. The rearrangement links TRBV29-1 to TRBJ2-7; TRBD2 agrees at 7 bases. Germline CDR1 is SQVTM and CDR2 is ANQGSEA. CDR3 length equals 11 residues. After removal of 8 bases from V and 6 bases from J, the junction contained 7 bases not matched to a gene. The CDR3 bases are TGCAGCCACTACACGGGAGGCGAGCAGTACTTC. Protein product: CSHYTGGEQYF.

This sequence joins TRBV11-2 and TRBJ2-3, with D possibly matching TRBD2 (6 bases). CDR1 and CDR2 (germline): SGHAT, FQNNGV. The CDR3 extends over 14 amino acids. Deletions cut 3 bases from V and 8 bases from J, with 15 bases between. The DNA of the CDR3 is TGTGCCAGCAGCTTTCAAGAAGGGACTGGTACGCAGTATTTT. Amino acids: CASSFQEGTGTQYF.

This clone was recorded at least ten times. This chain uses TRBV7-2 with TRBJ1-4; D is ambiguous. This CDR3 region has 14 residues. The germline CDR1 and CDR2 sequences are SGHTA and FQGNSA. V was clipped by 5 bases and J by 3 bases, with 10 bases between them. The CDR3 DNA sequence: TGTGCCAGCAGCCCGGGAGGACCTAATGAAAAACTGTTTTTT. Its protein product is CASSPGGPNEKLFF.

This clone was observed at least ten times. The chain carries TRBV2 and TRBJ2-2, with D uncertain. Between the trimmed V and J ends, which lost 5 bases and 6 bases, there was a span of 13 bases. CDR3 length: 14 amino acids. Germline CDR1 SNHLY, CDR2 FYNNEI. The CDR3, as DNA: TGTGCCAGCAGTCCCCTCAGCGCGGCCGGGGAGCTGTTTTTT. Encoded protein: CASSPLSAAGELFF. The variable domain in full, with the rest retrieved from reference TRBV2 and TRBJ2-2, is EPEVTQTPSHQVTQMGQEVILRCVPISNHLYFYWYRQILGQKVEFLVSFYNNEISEKSEIFDDQFSVERPDGSNFTLKIRSTKLEDSAMYFCASSPLSAAGELFFGEGSRLTVL.

This clone came up a few times. A read error may produce the germline difference seen at one junction end. This chain links TRBV15 with TRBJ1-2; 7 bases fit TRBD1. The germline CDR1 and CDR2 sequences are LNHNV and YYDKDF (reference sequence). The CDR3 runs 15 residues. The CDR3 spells CATSRDHSVVETGLF. The CDR3 nucleotides are TGTGCCACCAGCAGAGATCATTCAGTGGTCGAGACAGGGCTCTTC.

The chain carries TRBV6-5 and TRBJ2-7; 11 bases align to TRBD1. V was clipped by 7 bases and J by 4 bases; unmatched bases: 3. This CDR3 spans 13 amino acids. The germline V gene has CDR1 MNHEY and CDR2 SVGAGI. Here the CDR3 reads CASTRDRGYEQYF. For the CDR3, the DNA is TGTGCCAGCACTAGGGACAGGGGGTACGAGCAGTACTTC.

The rearrangement links TRBV5-1 to TRBJ2-2; 7 nucleotides align to TRBD2. The CDR3 is 16 residues long. Germline V lookup: CDR1 SGHRS, CDR2 YFSETQ. Unmatched junction bases numbered 6, after V lost 0 bases and J lost 4 bases. The CDR3 is CASSLVSGEGTGELFF. CDR3 in DNA: TGCGCCAGCAGCTTGGTCAGCGGGGAAGGCACCGGGGAGCTGTTTTTT.

This clone came up a few times. V usage is TRBV27 and J usage is TRBJ1-1; no definite D call. Trimming removed 7 bases from V and 0 bases from J, with 12 bases in between. Germline-derived CDR1 and CDR2 are MNHEY and SMNVEV (reference sequence). The CDR3 loop spans 14 amino acids. The CDR3 nucleotides are TGTGCCAGCATAGGCGTCAGGTTGAACACTGAAGCTTTCTTT. Its protein is CASIGVRLNTEAFF.

This clone was seen a few times. The junction shows a germline mismatch at one end, possibly a read error. This chain connects TRBV7-7 to TRBJ2-3; perhaps TRBD2 as D (6 bases). The germline gives CDR1 SSHAT, CDR2 FNYEAQ (reference sequence). The CDR3 covers 15 residues. The CDR3 DNA sequence: TGTGCTAGCAGCGAAGGCGGCGGGGAGGCAGATACGCAGTATTTT. Protein sequence: CASSEGGGEADTQYF.

This clone was counted between two and nine times. This chain connects TRBV7-2 to TRBJ2-1; perhaps TRBD1 as D (6 bases). Trimming took 3 bases from V and 0 from J, leaving 9 bases between them. The CDR3 has 15 amino acids. Germline V gene sequence: CDR1 SGHTA, CDR2 FQGNSA. The CDR3 DNA follows: TGTGCCAGCAGCTTCGGACAGAGCTCCTACAATGAGCAGTTCTTC. It yields the protein CASSFGQSSYNEQFF.

This clone occurred a few times. This CDR3 is CASSLGPAQEQFF. The CDR3 DNA sequence: TGTGCCAGCAGCTTAGGGCCAGCGCAGGAGCAGTTCTTC. The chain couples TRBV11-3 to TRBJ2-1; D is unresolved. The CDR3 covers 13 residues. V was cut by 1 base and J by 10 bases, with 11 bases left in between. CDR1 and CDR2 (germline): SGHNT, YENEEA.

This chain uses TRBV6-5 with TRBJ2-5; maybe TRBD2 (5 bases). Germline lookup yields CDR1 MNHEY and CDR2 SVGAGI. CDR3 size: 15 residues. Trimming left V 0 bases short and J 9 bases short, with 17 bases between. The CDR3: CASSYSGVPSRAQYF. CDR3 DNA: TGTGCCAGCAGTTACTCTGGCGTCCCCTCGCGGGCCCAGTACTTC.

The chain carries TRBV5-1 and TRBJ2-7; 11 positions agree with TRBD2. The CDR3 spans 18 residues. The J segment lost 2 bases and the V segment lost 2 bases, leaving 12 bases of the junction unmatched. CDR1 is SGHRS, CDR2 YFSETQ, per germline. Here the CDR3 reads CASSLGWASGGTTYEQYF. CDR3 bases: TGCGCCAGCAGCTTAGGGTGGGCTAGCGGGGGGACCACCTACGAGCAGTACTTC.

A few counts support this clone. V gene TRBV7-9 combines with J gene TRBJ2-7; 9 positions agree with TRBD1. This CDR3 region has 13 residues. Trimming cost V 11 bases and J 6 bases; bases outside gene matches: 11. The germline CDR1 and CDR2 sequences are SEHNR and FQNEAQ (reference sequence). DNA for the CDR3: TGTGCCGTCTCCGGGACAGGGAAAGGCGAGCAGTACTTC. It translates to CAVSGTGKGEQYF.

The chain couples TRBV2 to TRBJ2-3, with unresolved D. The V gene's germline CDR1 is SNHLY and CDR2 FYNNEI. CDR3 size: 12 residues. With 3 bases removed from V and 4 bases from J, the gap between germline ends came to 5 bases. The CDR3 bases are TGTGCCAGCAGTGATATGTCAGATACGCAGTATTTT. Translating it yields CASSDMSDTQYF.

This clone was seen only a few times. This chain links TRBV7-2 with TRBJ1-2; D is possibly TRBD1 (5 bases). V was shortened by 5 bases and J by 7 bases, with 14 bases between the two germline ends. The length of the CDR3 is 13 residues. Germline loops: CDR1 SGHTA, CDR2 FQGNSA. CDR3 bases: TGTGCCAGCAGCGAGGGGTCCTACATTGGCTACACCTTC. Translation gives CASSEGSYIGYTF.

This clone was recorded a few times. The chain links TRBV28 to TRBJ2-5; 8 bases line up with TRBD1. The CDR3 contains 16 residues. J gave up 5 bases and V 6 bases, and 14 bases lay outside the gene matches. The germline gives CDR1 MDHEN, CDR2 SYDVKM. The CDR3 here is CASSDPGQVLPETQYF. The DNA of the CDR3 is TGTGCCAGCAGCGATCCGGGACAGGTGCTCCCGGAGACCCAGTACTTC. Supplemented by reference TRBV28 and TRBJ2-5, the full variable domain reads DVKVTQSSRYLVKRTGEKVFLECVQDMDHENMFWYRQDPGLGLRLIYFSYDVKMKEKGDIPEGYSVSREKKERFSLILESASTNQTSMYLCASSDPGQVLPETQYFGPGTRLLVL.

This clone showed up just a few times. V gene TRBV9 combines with J gene TRBJ2-7, with unresolved D. CDR1 is SGDLS and CDR2 is YYNGEE in the germline V gene. The CDR3 runs to 13 residues. Trimming cost V 0 bases and J 3 bases, with 7 bases left between them. The DNA of the CDR3 is TGTGCCAGCAGCGTAGGAAGGTTCTACGAGCAGTACTTC. Amino acids: CASSVGRFYEQYF.

The CDR3 region is CASSPAGGPYEQYF. In nucleotides, the CDR3 is TGTGCCAGCAGTCCCGCTGGGGGTCCCTACGAGCAGTACTTC. The rearrangement uses TRBV6-6 and TRBJ2-7, with D possibly being TRBD1 or TRBD2 (5 bases each). This CDR3 contains 14 residues. Trimming left V 5 bases short and J 2 bases short, with 13 bases between. Germline lookup yields CDR1 MNHNY and CDR2 SVGAGI (reference sequence).

This clone has only a few counts. The chain uses TRBV6-1 and TRBJ1-2; D unresolved. The length of the CDR3 is 15 residues. V was trimmed by 0 bases and J by 8 bases, leaving 16 bases between them. From germline, CDR1 is MNHNS and CDR2 SASEGT. The CDR3 sequence is CASSEARGQNRGYTF. DNA of the CDR3: TGTGCCAGCAGTGAAGCGCGAGGGCAGAATCGCGGCTACACCTTC.

This clone appeared many times. The V and J genes are TRBV18 and TRBJ2-5; 9 bases fit TRBD1. In germline, CDR1 is KGHSH, CDR2 LQKENI. The J segment lost 3 bases and the V segment lost 5 bases, leaving 1 base of the junction unmatched. This CDR3 region has 13 residues. For the CDR3, the DNA is TGTGCCAGCTCAGGGGACAGGGAAGAGACCCAGTACTTC. This gives the protein CASSGDREETQYF.

This clone was picked up a small number of times. The chain carries TRBV18 and TRBJ1-5, with a weak D call TRBD1 (6 bases). This CDR3 is built from 15 residues. CDR1 and CDR2 (germline): KGHSH, LQKENI. V lost 3 bases, J lost 1 base, and 10 bases lay in between. As DNA, the CDR3 is TGTGCCAGCTCACCCGACAGGATGAGCAATCAGCCCCAGCATTTT. Residues: CASSPDRMSNQPQHF. The full variable domain, completed using reference TRBV18 and TRBJ1-5, is NAGVMQNPRHLVRRRGQEARLRCSPMKGHSHVYWYRQLPEEGLKFMVYLQKENIIDESGMPKERFSAEFPKEGPSILRIQQVVRGDSAAYFCASSPDRMSNQPQHFGDGTRLSIL.

This clone has only a few counts. This chain links TRBV29-1 with TRBJ2-1; D possibly matches TRBD1 or TRBD2 (6 bases each). Trimming removed 1 base at V and 9 bases at J, with 16 bases between. CDR1 is SQVTM and CDR2 is ANQGSEA in the germline V gene. The length of the CDR3 is 14 residues. CDR3 sequence: CSVEVSGARGEQFF. The CDR3 DNA is TGCAGCGTTGAAGTTTCGGGGGCCAGGGGTGAGCAGTTCTTC.

The chain combines TRBV19 with TRBJ2-7; possibly TRBD2 for D (6 bases). The CDR3 runs 12 residues. The ends were cut back, 6 bases at V and 3 bases at J, with 9 bases in the middle. Per germline, CDR1 LNHDA and CDR2 SQIVND (reference sequence). CDR3 protein: CASSQEGYEQYF. In nucleotides, the CDR3 is TGTGCCAGTAGCCAGGAGGGCTACGAGCAGTACTTC.

This clone was recorded a few times. The chain employs TRBV30 and TRBJ2-3; 9 bases align to TRBD1. CDR1 and CDR2 (germline): GTSNPN, SVGIG (reference sequence). This CDR3 spans 15 amino acids. After removal of 4 bases from V and 2 bases from J, the junction contained 7 bases not matched to a gene. The CDR3 DNA sequence: TGTGCCTGGAAAACAGGGGGCTATGTCACAGATACGCAGTATTTT. It is translated as CAWKTGGYVTDTQYF. Filled out from reference TRBV30 and TRBJ2-3, the complete variable domain reads SQTIHQWPATLVQPVGSPLSLECTVEGTSNPNLYWYRQAAGRGLQLLFYSVGIGQISSEVPQNLSASRPQDRQFILSSKKLLLSDSGFYLCAWKTGGYVTDTQYFGPGTRLTVL.

The chain is built from TRBV4-1 and TRBJ2-3; no clear D gene. V lost 4 bases and J 6 bases, leaving 11 bases between the germline ends. The CDR3 has 13 amino acids. CDR1 is MGHRA and CDR2 is YSYEKL in the germline V gene. In DNA form, the CDR3 reads TGCGCCAGCAGCCCCCAACTGGGCGATACGCAGTATTTT. It translates to CASSPQLGDTQYF.

This clone came up a few times. The gene calls are TRBV18 and TRBJ2-5; 7 positions match TRBD2. The CDR3 is made up of 15 amino acids. Germline values: CDR1 KGHSH, CDR2 LQKENI. V shed 0 bases and J 2 bases; nucleotides not matched to a gene: 3. The CDR3 reads CASSPPSGGQETQYF. CDR3 coding DNA: TGTGCCAGCTCACCACCATCCGGGGGGCAAGAGACCCAGTACTTC.